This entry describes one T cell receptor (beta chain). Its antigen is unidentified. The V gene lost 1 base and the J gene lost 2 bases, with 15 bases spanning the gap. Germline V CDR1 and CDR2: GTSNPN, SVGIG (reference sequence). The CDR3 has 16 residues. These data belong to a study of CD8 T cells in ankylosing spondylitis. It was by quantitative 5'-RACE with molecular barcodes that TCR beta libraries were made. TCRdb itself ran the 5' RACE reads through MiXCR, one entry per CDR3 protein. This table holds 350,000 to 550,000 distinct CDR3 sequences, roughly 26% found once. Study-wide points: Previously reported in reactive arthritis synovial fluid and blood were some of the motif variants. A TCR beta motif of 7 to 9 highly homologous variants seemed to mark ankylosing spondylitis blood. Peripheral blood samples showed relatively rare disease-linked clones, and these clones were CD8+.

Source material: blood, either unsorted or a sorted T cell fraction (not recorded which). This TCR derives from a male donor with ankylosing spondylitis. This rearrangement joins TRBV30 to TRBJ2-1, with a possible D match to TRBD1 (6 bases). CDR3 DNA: TGTGCCTGGAGTGCGGTGGGGGCGGTTCCCTACAATGAGCAGTTCTTC. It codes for CAWSAVGAVPYNEQFF.